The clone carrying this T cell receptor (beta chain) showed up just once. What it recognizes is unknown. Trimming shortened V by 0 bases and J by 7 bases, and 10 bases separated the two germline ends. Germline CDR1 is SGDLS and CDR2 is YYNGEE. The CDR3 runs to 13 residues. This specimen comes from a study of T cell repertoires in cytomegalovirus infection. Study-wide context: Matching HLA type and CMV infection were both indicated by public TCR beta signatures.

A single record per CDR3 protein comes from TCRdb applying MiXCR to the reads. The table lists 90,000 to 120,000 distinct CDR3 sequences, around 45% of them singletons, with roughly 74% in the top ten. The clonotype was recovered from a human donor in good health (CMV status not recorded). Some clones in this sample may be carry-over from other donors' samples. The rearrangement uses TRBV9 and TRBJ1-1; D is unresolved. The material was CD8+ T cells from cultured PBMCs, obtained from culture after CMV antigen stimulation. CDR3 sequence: CASSVERRGEAFF. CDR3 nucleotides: TGTGCCAGCAGCGTAGAAAGACGTGGTGAAGCTTTCTTT.